Below, 7 T cell receptor beta chains from the same sample are listed, as sequenced in a study of blood T cell repertoires in COVID-19. Measured with immunoSEQ multiplex PCR; TCRdb has only the in-frame clones, and not every one. Among approximately 200,000 clones, around 83% were seen once, and the ten largest hold around 0.97%. Sequenced input: peripheral blood. Source of these receptors: a man between 40 and 49 years old with acute or convalescent COVID-19.

The V gene is TRBV11-2, the J gene TRBJ2-5; 8 bases are a match to TRBD2. The trim removed 6 bases at V and 2 bases at J, leaving 8 bases unmatched. The CDR3 is 15 amino acids. Germline-derived CDR1 and CDR2 are SGHAT and FQNNGV. CDR3 amino acids: CASRSLRGDQETQYF. The CDR3 region has the DNA TGTGCCAGCAGGTCGCTGCGGGGGGATCAAGAGACCCAGTACTTC.

V gene TRBV3-1 (or the pseudogene TRBV3-2) combines with J gene TRBJ2-7, with 10 bases identical to TRBD2. CDR1 is LGHDT, CDR2 YNNKEL, per germline (reference sequence). The length of the CDR3 is 19 residues. Trimming removed 2 bases from V and 0 bases from J; junction bases left unmatched: 13. The CDR3 reads CASSQRLAGLSVSSYEQYF. The CDR3 bases are TGTGCCAGCAGCCAAAGACTAGCGGGCCTCTCGGTAAGCTCCTACGAGCAGTACTTC.

The rearrangement joins TRBV12-3 or TRBV12-4 to TRBJ2-3; D is unresolved. This CDR3 has 13 residues. V was pared by 7 bases and J by 1 base, with 9 bases between. CDR3 sequence reads: CASTRSRTDTQYF. CDR3 nucleotide sequence: TGTGCCAGCACCCGGTCCCGCACAGATACGCAGTATTTT.

The chain is built from TRBV4-3 and TRBJ1-1; D is perhaps TRBD1 (5 bases). Germline CDR1 is LGHNA and CDR2 is YSLEER. The CDR3 has 16 residues. The V gene lost 4 bases and the J gene lost 4 bases, with 19 bases spanning the gap. The CDR3: CASSLVAGGLSTEAFF. In DNA form, the CDR3 reads TGCGCCAGCAGCCTGGTGGCGGGGGGGTTGTCCACTGAAGCTTTCTTT.

CDR3 nucleotide sequence: TGTGCCAGCAGCTCCGCGCCAGGGCTAGGAGAAGGCTACACCTTC. Translation gives CASSSAPGLGEGYTF. V gene TRBV7-6 combines with J gene TRBJ1-2; a weak D match, TRBD1 (5 bases). The CDR3 spans 15 residues. V lost 4 bases and J lost 8, with 20 bases in between. Germline-derived CDR1 and CDR2 are SGHVS and FNYEAQ. Full variable domain (rest looked up from reference TRBV7-6 and TRBJ1-2): GAGVSQSPRYKVTKRGQDVALRCDPISGHVSLYWYRQALGQGPEFLTYFNYEAQQDKSGLPNDRFSAERPEGSISTLTIQRTEQRDSAMYRCASSSAPGLGEGYTFGSGTRLTVV.

The chain uses TRBV7-8 and TRBJ1-5, with D possibly TRBD1 on 5 matching bases. Germline V gives CDR1 SGHVS, CDR2 FQNEAQ. V was cut by 5 bases and J by 5 bases, with 22 bases left in between. There are 17 residues in the CDR3. The CDR3 coding sequence is TGTGCCAGCAGCCCCGGACACAGTCCAGAGGCTGATCAGCCCCAGCATTTT. It codes for CASSPGHSPEADQPQHF.

The rearrangement uses TRBV27 and TRBJ2-1; 8 bases agree with TRBD2. CDR1 is MNHEY, CDR2 SMNVEV, per germline (reference sequence). CDR3 length: 17 amino acids. V lost 4 bases, J lost 7 bases, and 15 bases stayed unmatched. CDR3 sequence (DNA): TGTGCCAGCAGTTCCCCTCTCCCCGGGGGGGCTCGGAATGAGCAGTTCTTC. Protein: CASSSPLPGGARNEQFF.